This T cell receptor beta chain comes out of a study of blood T cell repertoires in COVID-19. About the research overall: The origin of the acute and convalescent COVID-19 samples was the United States, Italy and Spain.

The protocol was immunoSEQ multiplex PCR, while the TCRdb copy is restricted to in-frame clones and leaves out a portion. Of 340,000 or so clones detected, just over 85% appear once; the ten largest clones hold around 4.2%. Germline CDR1 is SGHKS and CDR2 is YYEKEE (reference sequence). V trimming: 5 bases; J trimming: 4 bases; junction bases outside the gene matches: 12. The CDR3 has 15 amino acids. Material: PBMCs or T cells enriched from blood (not recorded which). V is TRBV5-5 and J is TRBJ2-7; TRBD1 agrees at 7 bases. This clonotype originated in a woman between 40 and 50 years old with acute COVID-19. In nucleotides, the CDR3 is TGTGCCAGCAGTCGACTCGGACAGGCCAATTACGAGCAGTACTTC. Translated: CASSRLGQANYEQYF.